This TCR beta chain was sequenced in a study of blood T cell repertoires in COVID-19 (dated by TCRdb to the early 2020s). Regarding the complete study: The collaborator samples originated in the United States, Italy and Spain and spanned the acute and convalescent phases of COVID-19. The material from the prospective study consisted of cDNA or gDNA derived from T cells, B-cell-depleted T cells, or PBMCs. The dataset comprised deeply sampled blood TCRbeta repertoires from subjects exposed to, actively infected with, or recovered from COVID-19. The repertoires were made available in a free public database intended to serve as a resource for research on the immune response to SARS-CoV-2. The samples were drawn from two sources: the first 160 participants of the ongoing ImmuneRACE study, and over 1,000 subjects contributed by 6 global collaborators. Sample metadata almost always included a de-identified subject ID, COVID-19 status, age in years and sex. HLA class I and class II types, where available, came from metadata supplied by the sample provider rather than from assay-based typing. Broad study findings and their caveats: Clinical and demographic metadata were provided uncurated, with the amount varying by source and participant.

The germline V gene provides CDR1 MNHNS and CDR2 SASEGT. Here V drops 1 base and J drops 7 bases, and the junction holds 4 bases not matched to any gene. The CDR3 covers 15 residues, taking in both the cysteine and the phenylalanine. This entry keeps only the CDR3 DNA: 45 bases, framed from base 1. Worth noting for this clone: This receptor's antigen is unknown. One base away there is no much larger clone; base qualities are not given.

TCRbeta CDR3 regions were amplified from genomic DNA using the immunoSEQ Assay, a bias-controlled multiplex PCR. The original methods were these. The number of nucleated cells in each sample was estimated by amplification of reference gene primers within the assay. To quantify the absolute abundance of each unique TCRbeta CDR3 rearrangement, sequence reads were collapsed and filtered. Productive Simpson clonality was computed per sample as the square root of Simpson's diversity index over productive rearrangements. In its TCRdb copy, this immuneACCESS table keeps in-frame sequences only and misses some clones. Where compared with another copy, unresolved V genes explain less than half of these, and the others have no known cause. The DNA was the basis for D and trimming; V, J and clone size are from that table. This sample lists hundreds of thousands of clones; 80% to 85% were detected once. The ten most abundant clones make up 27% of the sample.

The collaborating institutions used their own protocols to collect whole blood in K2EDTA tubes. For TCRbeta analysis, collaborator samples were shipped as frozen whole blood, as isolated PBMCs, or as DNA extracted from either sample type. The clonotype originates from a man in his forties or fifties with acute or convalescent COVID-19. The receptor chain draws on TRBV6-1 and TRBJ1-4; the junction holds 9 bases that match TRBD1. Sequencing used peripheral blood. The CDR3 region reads CASSEGTGVVEKLFF. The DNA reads TGTGCCAGCAGTGAAGGGACAGGGGTAGTTGAAAAACTGTTTTTT.